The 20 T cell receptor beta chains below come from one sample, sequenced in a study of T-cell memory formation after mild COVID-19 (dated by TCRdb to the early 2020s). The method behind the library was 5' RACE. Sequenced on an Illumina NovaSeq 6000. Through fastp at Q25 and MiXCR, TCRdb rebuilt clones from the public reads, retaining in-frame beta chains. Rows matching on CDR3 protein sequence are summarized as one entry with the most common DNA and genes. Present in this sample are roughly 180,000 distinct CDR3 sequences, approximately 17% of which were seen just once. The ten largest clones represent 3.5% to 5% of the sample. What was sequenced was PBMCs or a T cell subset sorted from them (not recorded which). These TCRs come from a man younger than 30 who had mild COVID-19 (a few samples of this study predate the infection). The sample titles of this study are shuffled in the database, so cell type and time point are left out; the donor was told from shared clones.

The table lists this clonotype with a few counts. In nucleotides, the CDR3 is TGCGCCAGCAGCCAAGATTATCAGGGGCCCAATGAGCAGTTCTTC. It is translated as CASSQDYQGPNEQFF. V gene TRBV4-3 combines with J gene TRBJ2-1; weak D call: TRBD1 (6 bases). The CDR3 is 15 amino acids. CDR1 and CDR2 from the germline V gene are LGHNA and YSLEER. V was trimmed by 0 bases and J by 6 bases, leaving 12 bases between them.

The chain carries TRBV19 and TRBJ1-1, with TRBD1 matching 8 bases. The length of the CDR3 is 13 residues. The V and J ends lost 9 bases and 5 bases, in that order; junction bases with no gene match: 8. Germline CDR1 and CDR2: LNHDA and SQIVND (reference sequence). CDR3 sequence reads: CASNQGAWTEAFF. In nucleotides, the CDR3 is TGTGCCAGCAATCAGGGGGCCTGGACTGAAGCTTTCTTT.

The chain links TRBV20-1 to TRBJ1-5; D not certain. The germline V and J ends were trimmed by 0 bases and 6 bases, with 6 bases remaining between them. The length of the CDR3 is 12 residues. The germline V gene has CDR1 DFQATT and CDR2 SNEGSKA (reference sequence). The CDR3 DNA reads TGCAGTGCTAGAGATTATGGTCAGCCCCAGCATTTT. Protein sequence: CSARDYGQPQHF.

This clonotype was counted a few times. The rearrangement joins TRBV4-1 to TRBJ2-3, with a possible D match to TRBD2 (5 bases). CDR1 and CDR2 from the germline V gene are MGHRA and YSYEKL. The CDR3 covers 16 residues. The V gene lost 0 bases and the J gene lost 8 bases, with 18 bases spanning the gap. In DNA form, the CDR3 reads TGCGCCAGCAGCCAAGATGGATTCGGGGAGATCGGTACGCAGTATTTT. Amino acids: CASSQDGFGEIGTQYF.

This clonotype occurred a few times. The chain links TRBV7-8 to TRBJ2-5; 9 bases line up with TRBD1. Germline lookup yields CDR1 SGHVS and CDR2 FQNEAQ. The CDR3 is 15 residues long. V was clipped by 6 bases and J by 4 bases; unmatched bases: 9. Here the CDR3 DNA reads TGTGCCAGCAGACCCGGGACAGGGTACCCAGAGACCCAGTACTTC. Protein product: CASRPGTGYPETQYF.

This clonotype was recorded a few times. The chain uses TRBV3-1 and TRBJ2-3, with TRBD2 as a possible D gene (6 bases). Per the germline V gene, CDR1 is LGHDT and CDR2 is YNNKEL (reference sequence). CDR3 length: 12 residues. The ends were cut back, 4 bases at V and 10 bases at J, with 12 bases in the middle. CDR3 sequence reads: CASSPAGKSQYF. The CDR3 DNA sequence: TGTGCCAGCAGCCCCGCGGGGAAGTCGCAGTATTTT.

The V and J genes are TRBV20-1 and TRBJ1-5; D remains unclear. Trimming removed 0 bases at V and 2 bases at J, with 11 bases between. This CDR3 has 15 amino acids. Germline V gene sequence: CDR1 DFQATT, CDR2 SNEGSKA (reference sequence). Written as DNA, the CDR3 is TGCAGTGCTAGAGATCGGCGTGTCGGCAATCAGCCCCAGCATTTT. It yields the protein CSARDRRVGNQPQHF.

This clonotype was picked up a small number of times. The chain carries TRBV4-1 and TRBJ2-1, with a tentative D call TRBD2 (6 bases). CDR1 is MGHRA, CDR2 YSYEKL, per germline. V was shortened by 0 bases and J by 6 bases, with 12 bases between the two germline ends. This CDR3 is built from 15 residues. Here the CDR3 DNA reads TGCGCCAGCAGCCAAGATCCCTCACTAGCCAATGAGCAGTTCTTC. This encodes CASSQDPSLANEQFF.

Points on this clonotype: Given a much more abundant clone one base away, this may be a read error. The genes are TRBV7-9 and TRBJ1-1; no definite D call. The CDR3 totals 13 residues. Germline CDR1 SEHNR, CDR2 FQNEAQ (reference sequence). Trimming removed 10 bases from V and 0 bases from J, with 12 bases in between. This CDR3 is CAISISLNTEAFF. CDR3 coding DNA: TGTGCCATCAGTATCAGTCTGAACACTGAAGCTTTCTTT. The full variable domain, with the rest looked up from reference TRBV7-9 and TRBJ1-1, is DTGVSQNPRHKITKRGQNVTFRCDPISEHNRLYWYRQTLGQGPEFLTYFQNEAQLEKSRLLSDRFSAERPKGSFSTLEIQRTEQGDSAMYLCAISISLNTEAFFGQGTRLTVV.

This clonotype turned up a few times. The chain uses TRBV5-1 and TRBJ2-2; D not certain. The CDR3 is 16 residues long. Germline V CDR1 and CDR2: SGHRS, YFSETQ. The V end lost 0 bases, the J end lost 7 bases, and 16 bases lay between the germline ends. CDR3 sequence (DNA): TGCGCCAGCAGCTTGGCCACAAGGGTTCGTGTCGGGGAGCTGTTTTTT. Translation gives CASSLATRVRVGELFF.

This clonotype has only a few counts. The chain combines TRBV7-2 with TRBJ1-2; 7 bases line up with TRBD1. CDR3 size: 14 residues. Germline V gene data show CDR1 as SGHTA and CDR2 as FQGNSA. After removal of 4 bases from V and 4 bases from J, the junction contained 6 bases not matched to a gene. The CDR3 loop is CASSSTGMGYGYTF. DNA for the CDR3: TGTGCCAGCAGCTCGACAGGGATGGGCTATGGCTACACCTTC.

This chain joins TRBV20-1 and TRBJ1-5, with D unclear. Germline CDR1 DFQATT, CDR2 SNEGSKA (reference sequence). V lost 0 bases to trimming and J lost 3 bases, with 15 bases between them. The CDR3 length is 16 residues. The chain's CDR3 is CSARDSSSADNQPQHF. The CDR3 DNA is TGCAGTGCTAGAGATTCATCCAGCGCCGACAATCAGCCCCAGCATTTT.

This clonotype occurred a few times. The CDR3 coding sequence is TGTGCCAGCAGCTTAGGAGGGACAGGGAACTATGGCTACACCTTC. Translating it yields CASSLGGTGNYGYTF. The rearrangement links TRBV7-9 to TRBJ1-2; 9 bases are a match to TRBD1. This CDR3 has 15 residues. The V gene's germline CDR1 is SEHNR and CDR2 FQNEAQ (reference sequence). J was trimmed by 2 bases and V by 1 base; bases with no gene match: 2. Together with reference TRBV7-9 and TRBJ1-2, the CDR3 gives the full variable domain: DTGVSQNPRHKITKRGQNVTFRCDPISEHNRLYWYRQTLGQGPEFLTYFQNEAQLEKSRLLSDRFSAERPKGSFSTLEIQRTEQGDSAMYLCASSLGGTGNYGYTFGSGTRLTVV.

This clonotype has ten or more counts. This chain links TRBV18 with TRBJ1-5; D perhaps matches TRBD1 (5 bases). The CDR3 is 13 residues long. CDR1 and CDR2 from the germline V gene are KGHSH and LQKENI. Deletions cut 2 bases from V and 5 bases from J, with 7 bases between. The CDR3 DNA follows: TGTGCCAGCTCACCAGGGGGAGATCAGCCCCAGCATTTT. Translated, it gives CASSPGGDQPQHF.

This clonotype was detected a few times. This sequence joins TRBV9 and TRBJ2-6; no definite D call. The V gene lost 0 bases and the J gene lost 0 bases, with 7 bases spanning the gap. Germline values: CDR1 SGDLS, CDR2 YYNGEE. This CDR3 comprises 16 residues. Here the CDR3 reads CASSVALGSGANVLTF. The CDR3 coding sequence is TGTGCCAGCAGCGTAGCGCTTGGCTCTGGGGCCAACGTCCTGACTTTC.

The CDR3 bases are TGTGCCAGCAGCCCACATAAGTCAGATCAGCCCCAGCATTTT. It translates to CASSPHKSDQPQHF. The chain employs TRBV28 and TRBJ1-5; D not resolved. The V end was cut by 6 bases, the J end by 5 bases, with 14 bases between. Germline V gene data show CDR1 as MDHEN and CDR2 as SYDVKM. The CDR3 loop spans 14 amino acids. The full variable domain, with the rest looked up from reference TRBV28 and TRBJ1-5, is DVKVTQSSRYLVKRTGEKVFLECVQDMDHENMFWYRQDPGLGLRLIYFSYDVKMKEKGDIPEGYSVSREKKERFSLILESASTNQTSMYLCASSPHKSDQPQHFGDGTRLSIL.

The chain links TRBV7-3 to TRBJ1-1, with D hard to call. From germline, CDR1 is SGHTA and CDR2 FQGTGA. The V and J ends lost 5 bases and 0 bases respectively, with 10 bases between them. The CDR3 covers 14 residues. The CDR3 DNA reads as TGTGCCAGCAGCCCCCAGGCTATGAACACTGAAGCTTTCTTT. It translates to CASSPQAMNTEAFF.

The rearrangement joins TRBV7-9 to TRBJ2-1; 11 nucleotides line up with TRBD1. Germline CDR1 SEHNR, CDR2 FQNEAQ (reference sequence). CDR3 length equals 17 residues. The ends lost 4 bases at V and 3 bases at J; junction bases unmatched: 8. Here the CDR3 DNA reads TGTGCCAGCAGCTCCAGTCGGACAGGGGGCCACTACAATGAGCAGTTCTTC. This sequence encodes CASSSSRTGGHYNEQFF.

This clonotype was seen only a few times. CDR3 sequence reads: CASSGLAGELFF. The DNA of the CDR3 is TGTGCCAGCAGTGGGCTCGCCGGGGAGCTGTTTTTT. J is TRBJ2-2 and V is TRBV7-9; D is ambiguous. CDR3 length: 12 amino acids. Trimming pared 6 bases from V and 6 bases from J, leaving 8 bases between. The germline gives CDR1 SEHNR, CDR2 FQNEAQ (reference sequence).

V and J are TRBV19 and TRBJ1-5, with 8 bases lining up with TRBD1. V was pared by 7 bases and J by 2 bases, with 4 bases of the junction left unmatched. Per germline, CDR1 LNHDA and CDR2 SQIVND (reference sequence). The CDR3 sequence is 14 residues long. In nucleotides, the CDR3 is TGTGCCAGTAACAGGGGGAAGGGCAATCAGCCCCAGCATTTT. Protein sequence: CASNRGKGNQPQHF.